This T cell receptor beta chain derives from a study of T-cell memory formation after mild COVID-19 (TCRdb year 2021). Notes on the research overall: Most TCR sequence clusters were specific to one of the two donors. In a couple of donors, T-cell clones that expanded and contracted after mild COVID-19 were followed by sequencing TCRalpha and TCRbeta repertoires longitudinally. The cohort was made up of two young adult volunteers, one female and one male, who were previously healthy. The research as a whole found: The second-wave clones that peaked on day 37 were not confirmed to be SARS-CoV-2 specific. Contracting CD4+ clones turned up mainly in the CM and EM memory subsets, whereas EMRA was where CD8+ clones were enriched. Some responding clones were detected in pre-infection memory, suggesting pre-existing cross-reactive memory T cells joined the SARS-CoV-2 response. Clones that contracted from day 15 to 85 showed balanced CD4/CD8 phenotypes, whereas a second wave of clones that expanded from day 15 to 37 leaned towards CD4+. The study covered only a couple of mild cases, and larger cohorts including severe cases with pre-infection samples were considered necessary.

The cysteine opens and the phenylalanine closes a CDR3 of 15 amino acids. CDR3 DNA is the only sequence kept; it has 45 bases, read in frame from the first base. CDR1 and CDR2 were assigned from the germline V gene as SGHTA and FQGNSA. From V the trimming removes 6 bases and from J it removes 0 bases, while the gene matches leave 7 bases of the junction unaccounted for. The sample was run on an Illumina NovaSeq 6000. cDNA libraries for TCRalpha and TCRbeta were prepared by 5'RACE using constant-segment primers, with sample barcodes and unique molecular identifiers added. RNA was extracted from every sample with Trizol reagent. Libraries were amplified in two PCR steps, with a second sample barcode and Illumina TruSeq adapters added in the second step. The libraries were sequenced on an Illumina NovaSeq using 2 x 150 bp paired-end reads. Under the source paper's analysis protocol: Reads were demultiplexed and collapsed into UMI-guided consensus sequences with migec v1.2.7. Using mixcr v2.1.11, UMI consensuses were aligned to TRA and TRB V and J templates and then assembled into clonotypes. Clonotypes were classified as expanded or contracted when called significant by both edgeR and NoisET, with noise models trained on biological replicates. For edgeR calls, a false discovery rate-adjusted p below 0.01 and a log2 fold-change threshold of 1 were applied. PCA with hierarchical clustering of max-normalized trajectories of the 1000 most abundant clonotypes was used as exploratory dynamics analysis. Separately sequenced CD4+ and CD8+ repertoires were used to assign the CD4 or CD8 phenotype of responding clones. The public sequencing data were trimmed at Q25 with fastp and processed into clonotypes with MiXCR by TCRdb, which kept only in-frame beta chains. Here each entry gathers all rows of one CDR3 protein and keeps the most common genes and DNA. TCRdb's processing, not the authors', yielded these V and J calls. The sample table records 450,000 to 700,000 distinct CDR3 sequences; 18% of these occur just once. About 12% of the sample is in the top ten clones.

PBMCs were isolated by Ficoll-Paque density gradient centrifugation. Only a few counts were recorded for this clonotype. This clone's antigen is unknown. Base-call qualities are not available, and no considerably larger clone is one nucleotide away. The sequenced sample consisted of PBMCs or a T cell subset sorted from them (not recorded which). This receptor was obtained from an adult woman who had mild COVID-19 (a few samples of this study predate the infection). The sample titles of this study are shuffled in the database, so cell type and time point are left out; the donor was told from shared clones. The chain employs TRBV7-2 and TRBJ2-5; the junction holds 7 bases that match TRBD2. DNA sequence: TGTGCCAGCAGGCCCCTTACTAGCGACCAAGAGACCCAGTACTTC. This is translated as CASRPLTSDQETQYF.